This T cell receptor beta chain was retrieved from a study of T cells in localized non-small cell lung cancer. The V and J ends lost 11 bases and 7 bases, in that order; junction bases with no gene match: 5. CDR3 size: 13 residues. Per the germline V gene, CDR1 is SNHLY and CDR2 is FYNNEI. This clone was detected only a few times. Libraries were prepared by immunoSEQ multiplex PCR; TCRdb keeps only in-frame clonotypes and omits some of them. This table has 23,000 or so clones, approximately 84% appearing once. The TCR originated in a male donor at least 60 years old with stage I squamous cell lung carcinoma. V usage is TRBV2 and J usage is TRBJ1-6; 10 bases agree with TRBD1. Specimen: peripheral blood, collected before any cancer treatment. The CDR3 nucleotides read TGTGCCGGGGGGGACAGGGGCAATTCACCCCTCCACTTT. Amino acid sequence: CAGGDRGNSPLHF.